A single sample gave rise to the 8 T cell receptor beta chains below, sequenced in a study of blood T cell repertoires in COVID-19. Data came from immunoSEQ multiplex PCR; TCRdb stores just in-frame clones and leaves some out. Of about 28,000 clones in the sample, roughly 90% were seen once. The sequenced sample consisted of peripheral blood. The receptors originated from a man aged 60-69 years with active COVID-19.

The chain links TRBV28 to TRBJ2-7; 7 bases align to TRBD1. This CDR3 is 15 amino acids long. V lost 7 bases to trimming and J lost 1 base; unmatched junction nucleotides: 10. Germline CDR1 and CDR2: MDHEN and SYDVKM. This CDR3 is CASNSNRGRSYEQYF. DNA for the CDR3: TGTGCCAGCAATTCGAACAGGGGAAGATCCTACGAGCAGTACTTC. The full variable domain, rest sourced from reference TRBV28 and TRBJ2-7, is DVKVTQSSRYLVKRTGEKVFLECVQDMDHENMFWYRQDPGLGLRLIYFSYDVKMKEKGDIPEGYSVSREKKERFSLILESASTNQTSMYLCASNSNRGRSYEQYFGPGTRLTVT.

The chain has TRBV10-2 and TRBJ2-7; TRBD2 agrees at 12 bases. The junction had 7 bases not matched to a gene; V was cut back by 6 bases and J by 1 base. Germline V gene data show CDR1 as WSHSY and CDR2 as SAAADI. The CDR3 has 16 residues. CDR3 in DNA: TGCGCCAGCAGCACCGGACTAGCGGGGATGTCCTACGAGCAGTACTTC. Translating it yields CASSTGLAGMSYEQYF.

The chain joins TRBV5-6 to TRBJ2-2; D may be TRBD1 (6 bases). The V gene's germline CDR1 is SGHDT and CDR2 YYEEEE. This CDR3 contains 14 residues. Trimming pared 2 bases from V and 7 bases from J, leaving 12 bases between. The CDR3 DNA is TGTGCCAGCAGCTTAGGGGGATCTAGCGGGGAGCTGTTTTTT. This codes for CASSLGGSSGELFF.

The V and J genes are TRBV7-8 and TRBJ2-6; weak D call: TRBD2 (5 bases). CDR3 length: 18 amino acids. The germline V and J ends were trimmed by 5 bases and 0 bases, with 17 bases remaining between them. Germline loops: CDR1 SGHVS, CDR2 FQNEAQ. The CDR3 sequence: CASSVRAAGLSGANVLTF. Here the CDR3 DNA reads TGTGCCAGCAGCGTAAGAGCGGCAGGCCTCTCTGGGGCCAACGTCCTGACTTTC.

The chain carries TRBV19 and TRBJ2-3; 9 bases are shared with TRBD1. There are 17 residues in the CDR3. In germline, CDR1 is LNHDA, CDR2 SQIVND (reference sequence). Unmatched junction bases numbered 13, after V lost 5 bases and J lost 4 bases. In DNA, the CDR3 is TGTGCCAGTAGTCCGAATCACTCCGGGACAGGGCCAGATACGCAGTATTTT. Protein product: CASSPNHSGTGPDTQYF.

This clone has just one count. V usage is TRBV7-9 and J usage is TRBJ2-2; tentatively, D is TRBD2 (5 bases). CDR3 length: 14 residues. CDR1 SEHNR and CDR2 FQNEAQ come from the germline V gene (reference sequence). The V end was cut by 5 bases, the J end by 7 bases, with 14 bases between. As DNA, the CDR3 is TGTGCCAGCAGCCTCGATTTCGGGGTCGGGGAGCTGTTTTTT. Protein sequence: CASSLDFGVGELFF.

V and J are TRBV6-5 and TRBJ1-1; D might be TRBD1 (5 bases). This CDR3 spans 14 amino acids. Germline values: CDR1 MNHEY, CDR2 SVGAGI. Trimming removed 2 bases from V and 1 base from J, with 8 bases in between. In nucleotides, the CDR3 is TGTGCCAGCAGTTACCAGGGTTCGAACACTGAAGCTTTCTTT. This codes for CASSYQGSNTEAFF.

For the CDR3, the DNA is TGTGCCAGCAGCCCCCCCGGGACAGGGGTGAATGGCTACACCTTC. Encoded protein: CASSPPGTGVNGYTF. The chain joins TRBV4-2 to TRBJ1-2; 10 bases align to TRBD1. The CDR3 extends over 15 amino acids. After removal of 4 bases from V and 6 bases from J, the junction contained 8 bases not matched to a gene. Germline CDR1 reads LGHNA; CDR2 reads YNFKEQ.